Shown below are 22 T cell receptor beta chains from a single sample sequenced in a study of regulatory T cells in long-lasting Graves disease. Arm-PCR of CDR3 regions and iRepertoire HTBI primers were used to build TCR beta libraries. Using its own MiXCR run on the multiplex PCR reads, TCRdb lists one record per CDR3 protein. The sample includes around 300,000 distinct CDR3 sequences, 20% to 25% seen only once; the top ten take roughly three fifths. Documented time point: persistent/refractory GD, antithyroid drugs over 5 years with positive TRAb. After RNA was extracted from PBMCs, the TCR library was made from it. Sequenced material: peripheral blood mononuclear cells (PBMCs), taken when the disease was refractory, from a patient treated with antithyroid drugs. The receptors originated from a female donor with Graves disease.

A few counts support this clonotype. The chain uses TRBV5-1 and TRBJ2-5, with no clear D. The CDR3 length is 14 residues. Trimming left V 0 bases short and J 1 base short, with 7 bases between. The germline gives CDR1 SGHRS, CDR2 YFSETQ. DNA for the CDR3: TGCGCCAGCAGCTTGGGTAGCAGCCAAGAGACCCAGTACTTC. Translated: CASSLGSSQETQYF. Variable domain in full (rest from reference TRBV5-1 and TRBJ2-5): KAGVTQTPRYLIKTRGQQVTLSCSPISGHRSVSWYQQTPGQGLQFLFEYFSETQRNKGNFPGRFSGRQFSNSRSEMNVSTLELGDSALYLCASSLGSSQETQYFGPGTRLLVL.

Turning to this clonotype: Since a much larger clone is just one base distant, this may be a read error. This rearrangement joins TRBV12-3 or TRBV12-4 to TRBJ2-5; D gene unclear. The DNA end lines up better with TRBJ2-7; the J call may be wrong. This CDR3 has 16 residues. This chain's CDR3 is CASSQKRVYKVLEQYF. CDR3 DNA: TGTGCCAGCAGTCAAAAACGGGTCTATAAAGTTCTCGAGCAGTACTTC.

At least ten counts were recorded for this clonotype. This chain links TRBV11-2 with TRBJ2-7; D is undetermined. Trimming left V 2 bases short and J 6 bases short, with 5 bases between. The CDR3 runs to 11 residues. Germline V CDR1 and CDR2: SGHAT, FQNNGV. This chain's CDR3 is CASSLYSEQYF. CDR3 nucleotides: TGTGCCAGCAGCTTATATAGCGAGCAGTACTTC.

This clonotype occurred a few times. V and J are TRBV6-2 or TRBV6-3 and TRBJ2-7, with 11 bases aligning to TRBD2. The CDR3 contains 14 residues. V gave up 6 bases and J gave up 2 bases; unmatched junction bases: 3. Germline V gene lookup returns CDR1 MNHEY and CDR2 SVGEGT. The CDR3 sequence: CASRGTSGAYEQYF. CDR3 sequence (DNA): TGTGCCAGCAGAGGGACTAGCGGAGCCTACGAGCAGTACTTC.

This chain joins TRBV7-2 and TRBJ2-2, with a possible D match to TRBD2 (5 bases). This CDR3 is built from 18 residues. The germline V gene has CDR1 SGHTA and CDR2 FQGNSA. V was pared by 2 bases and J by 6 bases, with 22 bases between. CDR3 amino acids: CASSLSRGRPALAGELFF. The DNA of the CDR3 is TGTGCCAGCAGCTTAAGTCGGGGAAGGCCCGCATTGGCCGGGGAGCTGTTTTTT.

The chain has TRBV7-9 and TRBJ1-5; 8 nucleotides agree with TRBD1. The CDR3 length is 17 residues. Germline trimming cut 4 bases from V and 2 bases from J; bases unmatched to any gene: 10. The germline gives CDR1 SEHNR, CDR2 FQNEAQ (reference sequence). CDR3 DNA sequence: TGTGCCAGCAGCTACGGGGCAGGGGGCGAGGGCAATCAGCCCCAGCATTTT. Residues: CASSYGAGGEGNQPQHF. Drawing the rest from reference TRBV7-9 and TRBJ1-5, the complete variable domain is DTGVSQNPRHKITKRGQNVTFRCDPISEHNRLYWYRQTLGQGPEFLTYFQNEAQLEKSRLLSDRFSAERPKGSFSTLEIQRTEQGDSAMYLCASSYGAGGEGNQPQHFGDGTRLSIL.

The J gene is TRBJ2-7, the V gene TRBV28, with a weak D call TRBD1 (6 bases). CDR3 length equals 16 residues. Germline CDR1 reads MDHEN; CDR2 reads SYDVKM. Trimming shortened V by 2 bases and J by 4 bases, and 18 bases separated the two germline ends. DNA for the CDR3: TGTGCCAGCAGTTTACTCGATTGGACAGCCAAATACGAGCAGTACTTC. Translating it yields CASSLLDWTAKYEQYF.

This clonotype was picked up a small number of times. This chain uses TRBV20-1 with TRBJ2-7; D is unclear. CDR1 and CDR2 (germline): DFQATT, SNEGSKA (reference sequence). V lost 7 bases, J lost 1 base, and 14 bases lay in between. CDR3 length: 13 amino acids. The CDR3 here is CSGSTVNSYEQYF. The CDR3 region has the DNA TGCAGTGGTTCGACGGTAAATTCCTACGAGCAGTACTTC.

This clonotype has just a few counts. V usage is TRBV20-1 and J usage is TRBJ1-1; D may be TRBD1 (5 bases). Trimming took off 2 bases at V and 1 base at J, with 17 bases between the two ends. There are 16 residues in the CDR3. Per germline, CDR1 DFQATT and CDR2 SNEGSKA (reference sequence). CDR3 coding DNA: TGCAGTGCTAGATCGGGACGATTTTTAGGGAACACTGAAGCTTTCTTT. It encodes CSARSGRFLGNTEAFF.

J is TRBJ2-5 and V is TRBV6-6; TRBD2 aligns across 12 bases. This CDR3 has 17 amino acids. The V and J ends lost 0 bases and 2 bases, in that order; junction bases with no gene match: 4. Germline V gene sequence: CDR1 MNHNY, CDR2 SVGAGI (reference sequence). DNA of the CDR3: TGTGCCAGCAGTTACTCGACTAGCGGGAGAAGTCAAGAGACCCAGTACTTC. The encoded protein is CASSYSTSGRSQETQYF.

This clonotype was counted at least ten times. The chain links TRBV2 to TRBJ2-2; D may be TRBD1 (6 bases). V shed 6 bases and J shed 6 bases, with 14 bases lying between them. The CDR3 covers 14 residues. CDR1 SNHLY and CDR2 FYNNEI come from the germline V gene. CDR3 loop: CASRGDGGPGELFF. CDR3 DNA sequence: TGTGCCAGCAGGGGAGATGGGGGCCCCGGGGAGCTGTTTTTT.

DNA for the CDR3: TGTGCCAGCAGTTGGGGCGGCAGCTCCTACAATGAGCAGTTCTTC. This codes for CASSWGGSSYNEQFF. The chain employs TRBV12-3 or TRBV12-4 and TRBJ2-1; D is perhaps TRBD1 (5 bases). Trimming pared 4 bases from V and 0 bases from J, leaving 10 bases between. The CDR3 runs to 15 residues.

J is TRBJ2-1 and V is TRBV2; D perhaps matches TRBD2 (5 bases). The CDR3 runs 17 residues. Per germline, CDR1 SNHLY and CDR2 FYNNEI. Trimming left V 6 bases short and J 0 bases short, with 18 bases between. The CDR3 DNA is TGTGCCAGCAGGGCACTCCGGGATTCCTTCTCCTACAATGAGCAGTTCTTC. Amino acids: CASRALRDSFSYNEQFF.

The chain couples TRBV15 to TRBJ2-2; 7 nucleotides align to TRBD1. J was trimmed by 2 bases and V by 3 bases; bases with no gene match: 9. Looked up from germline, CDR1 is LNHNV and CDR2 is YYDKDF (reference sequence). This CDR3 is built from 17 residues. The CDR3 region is CATSSNRGRSNTGELFF. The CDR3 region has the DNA TGTGCCACCAGCAGTAACAGGGGACGCTCTAACACCGGGGAGCTGTTTTTT.

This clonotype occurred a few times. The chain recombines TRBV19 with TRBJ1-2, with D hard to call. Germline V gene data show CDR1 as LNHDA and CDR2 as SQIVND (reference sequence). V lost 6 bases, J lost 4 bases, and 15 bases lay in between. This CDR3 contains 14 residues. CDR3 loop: CASSPIGSAYGYTF. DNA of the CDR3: TGTGCCAGTAGCCCCATCGGTTCGGCCTATGGCTACACCTTC.

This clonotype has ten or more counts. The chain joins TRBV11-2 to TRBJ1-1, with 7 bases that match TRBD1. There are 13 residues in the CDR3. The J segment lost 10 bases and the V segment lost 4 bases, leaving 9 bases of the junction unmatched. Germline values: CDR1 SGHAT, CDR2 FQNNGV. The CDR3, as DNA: TGTGCCAGCAGCTCATTAGACAGGGTGGGAGCTTTCTTT. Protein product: CASSSLDRVGAFF.

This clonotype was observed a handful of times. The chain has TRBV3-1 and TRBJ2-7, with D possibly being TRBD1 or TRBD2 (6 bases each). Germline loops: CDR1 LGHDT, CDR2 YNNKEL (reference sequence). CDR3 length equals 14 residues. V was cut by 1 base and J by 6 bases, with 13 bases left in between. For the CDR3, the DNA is TGTGCCAGCAGCCAAGGGAGGGGGGTTAGCGAGCAGTACTTC. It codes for CASSQGRGVSEQYF.

CDR3 region: CASSQSGLTYNEQFF. For the CDR3, the DNA is TGTGCCAGCAGTCAATCGGGACTTACCTACAATGAGCAGTTCTTC. The chain couples TRBV6-1 to TRBJ2-1; a weak D match, TRBD2 (6 bases). Germline CDR1 is MNHNS and CDR2 is SASEGT. The CDR3 is 15 amino acids. V was cut by 5 bases and J by 2 bases, with 13 bases left in between.

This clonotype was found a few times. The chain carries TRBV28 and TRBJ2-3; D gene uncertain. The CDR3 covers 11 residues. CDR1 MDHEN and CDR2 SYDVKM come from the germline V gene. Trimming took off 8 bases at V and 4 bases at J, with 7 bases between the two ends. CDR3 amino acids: CASSDPDTQYF. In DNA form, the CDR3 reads TGTGCCAGCTCGGATCCAGATACGCAGTATTTT.

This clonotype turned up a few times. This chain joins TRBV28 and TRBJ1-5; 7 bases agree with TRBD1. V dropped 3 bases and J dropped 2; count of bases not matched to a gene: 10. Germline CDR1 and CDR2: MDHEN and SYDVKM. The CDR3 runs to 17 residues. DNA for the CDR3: TGTGCCAGCAGTTTGGCACAGGGGCTGAAAGGCAATCAGCCCCAGCATTTT. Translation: CASSLAQGLKGNQPQHF.

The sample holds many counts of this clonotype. In DNA form, the CDR3 reads TGTGCCAGCAGCCTAGGCAGGGGAGACTCCTATGGCTACACCTTC. Its translation is CASSLGRGDSYGYTF. The chain employs TRBV7-2 and TRBJ1-2; TRBD1 is a possible D gene (6 bases). V was clipped by 5 bases and J by 4 bases, with 17 bases between them. Germline CDR1 is SGHTA and CDR2 is FQGNSA. The CDR3 is 15 residues long.

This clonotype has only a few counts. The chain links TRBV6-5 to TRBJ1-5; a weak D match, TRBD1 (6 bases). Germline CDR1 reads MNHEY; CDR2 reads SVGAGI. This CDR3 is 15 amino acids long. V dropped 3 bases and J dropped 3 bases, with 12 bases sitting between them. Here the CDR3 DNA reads TGTGCCAGCAGTTATACAGGGCCACCCAATCAGCCCCAGCATTTT. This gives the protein CASSYTGPPNQPQHF.